The 3 T cell receptor beta chains presented below share a single source sample, sequenced in a study of prognosis after radiotherapy for stage I lung cancer. Template was genomic DNA; TCR beta CDR3 amplified in two multiplex PCR rounds. Initially, in first-round PCR, primers specific to each TRBV and TRBJ gene were used. Each CDR3 protein gets one entry after TCRdb re-called the multiplex PCR reads with MiXCR. The table includes some 38,000 distinct CDR3 sequences, around 24% detected once. The sequencing here drew on PBMCs, taken before or after stereotactic body radiation therapy (not recorded which). The receptors shown here come from a donor aged 50 or older with non-small cell lung cancer.

This clonotype has a count of ten or more. V and J are TRBV7-3 and TRBJ2-1, with 7 bases that match TRBD2. The CDR3 contains 14 residues. Germline CDR1 and CDR2: SGHTA and FQGTGA. J was trimmed by 7 bases and V by 5 bases; bases with no gene match: 8. CDR3 region: CASSLGTIGNEQFF. The CDR3 nucleotides are TGTGCCAGCAGCCTTGGGACTATTGGGAATGAGCAGTTCTTC. Full variable domain (remainder filled in from reference TRBV7-3 and TRBJ2-1): GAGVSQTPSNKVTEKGKYVELRCDPISGHTALYWYRQSLGQGPEFLIYFQGTGAADDSGLPNDRFFAVRPEGSVSTLKIQRTERGDSAVYLCASSLGTIGNEQFFGPGTRLTVL.

This clonotype is medium-sized (0.01 to 0.1%) within its sample. The chain has TRBV11-3 and TRBJ2-1; TRBD2 agrees at 12 bases. Germline trimming cut 4 bases from V and 8 bases from J; bases unmatched to any gene: 6. The germline V gene has CDR1 SGHNT and CDR2 YENEEA. The CDR3 is 15 amino acids. CDR3 sequence: CASSSGLAGMDEQFF. The CDR3 bases are TGTGCCAGCAGCTCCGGACTAGCGGGGATGGATGAGCAGTTCTTC.

This clonotype was observed at least ten times. The rearrangement links TRBV7-2 to TRBJ2-7, with 12 bases that match TRBD2. This CDR3 contains 15 residues. The V segment lost 5 bases and the J segment 3 bases; nucleotides outside the gene matches: 5. CDR1 and CDR2 from the germline V gene are SGHTA and FQGNSA. The CDR3 sequence: CASSPTSGSVYEQYF. Here the CDR3 DNA reads TGTGCCAGCAGCCCGACTAGCGGGAGCGTCTACGAGCAGTACTTC.